Listed here are 9 T cell receptor beta chains from one sample, sequenced in a study of blood T cell repertoires in COVID-19 (dated by TCRdb to the early 2020s). Preparation of the library involved the immunoSEQ multiplex PCR assay. The immuneACCESS repertoire file appears here via TCRdb, limited to in-frame rearrangements. These files lack a portion of the clones; in checked studies, under half of the deficit traces to unresolved V genes, and the cause of the others is not known. The sample contains 60,000 to 75,000 clones, about 91% of them found a single time. The top ten hold about 7% of the sample. The sequenced sample was peripheral blood. These receptors all stem from a man aged 35 to 55 with COVID-19, enrolled during active disease.

This chain connects TRBV7-9 to TRBJ1-4, with 8 bases lining up with TRBD1. CDR3 size: 14 residues. Germline V gene lookup returns CDR1 SEHNR and CDR2 FQNEAQ (reference sequence). V shed 5 bases and J 5 bases; nucleotides not matched to a gene: 4. The CDR3 nucleotides are TGTGCCAGCAGCCCGACAGGGGTCAATGAAAAACTGTTTTTT. It encodes CASSPTGVNEKLFF.

In this sample, this clone turned up a few times. The gene calls are TRBV9 and TRBJ1-5; D unclear. Trimming left V 4 bases short and J 0 bases short, with 11 bases between. The CDR3 runs to 15 residues. Germline V gene sequence: CDR1 SGDLS, CDR2 YYNGEE. This CDR3 reads CASSLFPRSNQPQHF. CDR3 bases: TGTGCCAGCAGCCTATTCCCTCGTAGCAATCAGCCCCAGCATTTT.

The rearrangement links TRBV18 to TRBJ2-2, with 8 positions matching TRBD1. The germline V gene has CDR1 KGHSH and CDR2 LQKENI. This CDR3 has 15 residues. Losses at the gene ends were 3 bases for V and 6 bases for J; bases not matched to a gene: 6. DNA for the CDR3: TGTGCCAGCTCACCGGGACAGGCGTCGGCCGGGGAGCTGTTTTTT. Translation: CASSPGQASAGELFF.

The chain couples TRBV5-1 to TRBJ2-5; 11 nucleotides agree with TRBD1. V shed 4 bases, J shed 9 bases, and the junction held 8 bases outside the gene matches. The CDR3 totals 14 residues. Germline V gene sequence: CDR1 SGHRS, CDR2 YFSETQ. CDR3 sequence: CASSEGQGALPQYF. The CDR3 bases are TGCGCCAGCAGCGAAGGACAGGGGGCGCTCCCCCAGTACTTC.

This clone was recorded once. The V gene is TRBV5-1, the J gene TRBJ1-4; 7 nucleotides match TRBD1. Germline CDR1 and CDR2: SGHRS and YFSETQ. This CDR3 is 15 amino acids long. The trim removed 4 bases at V and 2 bases at J, leaving 5 bases unmatched. The CDR3 region has the DNA TGCGCCAGCAGCCCTGACAGGGCCACTAATGAAAAACTGTTTTTT. Amino acids: CASSPDRATNEKLFF.

The chain is built from TRBV7-9 and TRBJ1-3; a possible D gene is TRBD1 (5 bases). Trimming pared 1 base from V and 6 bases from J, leaving 7 bases between. Germline V lookup: CDR1 SEHNR, CDR2 FQNEAQ (reference sequence). The CDR3 runs to 13 residues. As DNA, the CDR3 is TGTGCCAGCAGCTTAGAACAGGAAAACACCATATATTTT. Protein product: CASSLEQENTIYF.

This chain joins TRBV19 and TRBJ2-3; a possible D gene is TRBD2 (6 bases). V was clipped by 8 bases and J by 4 bases, with 25 bases between them. CDR3 length equals 17 residues. Germline V CDR1 and CDR2: LNHDA, SQIVND (reference sequence). The CDR3 coding sequence is TGTGCCAGTCATCATTCTGGAAGAGCGGGTTTTTCAGATACGCAGTATTTT. Amino acid sequence: CASHHSGRAGFSDTQYF.

The genes are TRBV28 and TRBJ2-3; 7 bases map to TRBD2. V trimming: 5 bases; J trimming: 3 bases; junction bases outside the gene matches: 8. CDR1 and CDR2 from the germline V gene are MDHEN and SYDVKM. The CDR3 loop spans 15 amino acids. The CDR3 region has the DNA TGTGCCAGCAGTCCCCCTAGCGGACTGACAGATACGCAGTATTTT. This codes for CASSPPSGLTDTQYF.

The CDR3 sequence is CASNQAGNSYNEQFF. The CDR3 nucleotides read TGTGCCAGCAACCAGGCGGGGAACTCCTACAATGAGCAGTTCTTC. The rearrangement joins TRBV5-6 to TRBJ2-1, with D possibly TRBD2 on 6 matching bases. This CDR3 is 15 amino acids long. Trimming removed 6 bases at V and 0 bases at J, with 13 bases between. The V gene's germline CDR1 is SGHDT and CDR2 YYEEEE.